These T cell receptor beta chains were read from a single sample in a study of cytomegalovirus exposure and HLA in healthy donors. The data were produced by immunoSEQ multiplex PCR, yet TCRdb's version contains in-frame clones alone and is incomplete. Of 100,000 to 150,000 clones in the sample, 75% to 90% were seen once. Sequenced material: PBMCs. Receptors were obtained from a man younger than 40 in good health and CMV-seropositive. The CDR3 runs from the conserved cysteine through the conserved F or W. A D gene is named only where the DNA matches it firmly. Not all rows give a size; the values are once, few, many and, for expanded clones, a class.

CDR3 DNA: TGTGCCAGCAGTTTATTCGATCCACGGTCCGATAGCAATCAGCCCCAGCATTTT
CDR3 protein: CASSLFDPRSDSNQPQHF
J gene: TRBJ1-5
D gene: .
V gene: TRBV27
clone size: .

CDR3 DNA: TGTGCCAGCAGTGAATACCCGGGGATCATGGGCTACACCTTC
CDR3 protein: CASSEYPGIMGYTF
J gene: TRBJ1-2
D gene: .
V gene: TRBV25-1
clone size: .

CDR3 DNA: TGTGCCAGCAGTACTAGCGGGGCCACAGATACGCAGTATTTT
CDR3 protein: CASSTSGATDTQYF
J gene: TRBJ2-3
D gene: TRBD2
V gene: TRBV6-4
clone size: .

CDR3 DNA: TGTGCCAGCAGTCCTTATCTAGGTGGCTACACCTTC
CDR3 protein: CASSPYLGGYTF
J gene: TRBJ1-2
D gene: .
V gene: TRBV6-6
clone size: .

CDR3 DNA: TGTGCCAGCAGTGAAATTAGCGGGGGGGCAATACATTTT
CDR3 protein: CASSEISGGAIHF
J gene: TRBJ2-3
D gene: TRBD2
V gene: TRBV6-4
clone size: .

CDR3 DNA: TGTGCCAGCAGCGTTCGCGGGACAGGGTTAACCGGGGAGCTGTTTTTT
CDR3 protein: CASSVRGTGLTGELFF
J gene: TRBJ2-2
D gene: TRBD1
V gene: TRBV9
clone size: few

CDR3 DNA: TGTGCTAGTGGTAAGACGACAGGATCCCGACCAGATACGCAGTATTTT
CDR3 protein: CASGKTTGSRPDTQYF
J gene: TRBJ2-3
D gene: .
V gene: TRBV12-5
clone size: .

CDR3 DNA: TGTGCCAGTACCATCGGCAGGCTTTATGGCTACACCTTC
CDR3 protein: CASTIGRLYGYTF
J gene: TRBJ1-2
D gene: .
V gene: TRBV19
clone size: .

CDR3 DNA: TGTGCCAGCAGCGTAGGGGTGGGGGCTGGGGGCTACACCTTC
CDR3 protein: CASSVGVGAGGYTF
J gene: TRBJ1-2
D gene: .
V gene: TRBV9
clone size: .

CDR3 DNA: TGTGCCAGCAGTCACTTCGACGGAGACACTGAAGCTTTCTTT
CDR3 protein: CASSHFDGDTEAFF
J gene: TRBJ1-1
D gene: .
V gene: TRBV10-3
clone size: .

CDR3 DNA: TGCGCCAGCAGCTTCGACAGCCCGAGCACAGATACGCAGTATTTT
CDR3 protein: CASSFDSPSTDTQYF
J gene: TRBJ2-3
D gene: .
V gene: TRBV5-1
clone size: .

CDR3 DNA: TGTGCCAGCAGCTTAGGACTAGCGGGGGGCCAGGGAGAGACCCAGTACTTC
CDR3 protein: CASSLGLAGGQGETQYF
J gene: TRBJ2-5
D gene: TRBD2
V gene: TRBV7-3
clone size: few

CDR3 DNA: TGTGCCAGCAGCTTAGACCCAAGCGGGGGCGCGTACCAAGAGACCCAGTACTTC
CDR3 protein: CASSLDPSGGAYQETQYF
J gene: TRBJ2-5
D gene: TRBD2
V gene: TRBV7-6
clone size: .

CDR3 DNA: TGTGCCAGCAACACTCCCGTGACAGGGGCGACGAACACTGAAGCTTTCTTT
CDR3 protein: CASNTPVTGATNTEAFF
J gene: TRBJ1-1
D gene: .
V gene: TRBV21-1
clone size: .

CDR3 DNA: TGTGCCAGCTCAATCCAGGCTGACTATGGCTACACCTTC
CDR3 protein: CASSIQADYGYTF
J gene: TRBJ1-2
D gene: .
V gene: TRBV7-8
clone size: .

CDR3 DNA: TGCAGTGCTAGACAGGGGCCTGGCTACACCTTC
CDR3 protein: CSARQGPGYTF
J gene: TRBJ1-2
D gene: .
V gene: TRBV20-1
clone size: .

CDR3 DNA: TGTGCCAGCGTGAGGGATACCTATGGCTACACCTTC
CDR3 protein: CASVRDTYGYTF
J gene: TRBJ1-2
D gene: .
V gene: TRBV9
clone size: .

CDR3 DNA: TGTGCCAGCAGTTCCGGGACAACTAGCAATCAGCCCCAGCATTTT
CDR3 protein: CASSSGTTSNQPQHF
J gene: TRBJ1-5
D gene: .
V gene: TRBV6-1
clone size: once

CDR3 DNA: TGTGCCAGCCGGGACACCTCAACTAATGAAAAACTGTTTTTT
CDR3 protein: CASRDTSTNEKLFF
J gene: TRBJ1-4
D gene: .
V gene: TRBV6-4
clone size: .

CDR3 DNA: TGCGCCAGAAGAACGACTCAGAGCTCCTACGAGCAGTACTTC
CDR3 protein: CARRTTQSSYEQYF
J gene: TRBJ2-7
D gene: .
V gene: TRBV5-1
clone size: once

CDR3 DNA: TGTGCCAGCTCCAACGGCGGGGATCAGCCCCAGCATTTT
CDR3 protein: CASSNGGDQPQHF
J gene: TRBJ1-5
D gene: .
V gene: TRBV18
clone size: few

CDR3 DNA: TGTGCCAGCAGCTCTAGCGGGGGGGCCCAGGATACGCAGTATTTT
CDR3 protein: CASSSSGGAQDTQYF
J gene: TRBJ2-3
D gene: TRBD2
V gene: TRBV7-3
clone size: .

CDR3 DNA: TGCGCCAGCACCGGACAGGGACAGCCCCAGCATTTT
CDR3 protein: CASTGQGQPQHF
J gene: TRBJ1-5
D gene: TRBD1
V gene: TRBV10-2
clone size: once

CDR3 DNA: TGTGCTAGTGGTTTTCCGGCTCGGGGCACAGATACGCAGTATTTT
CDR3 protein: CASGFPARGTDTQYF
J gene: TRBJ2-3
D gene: .
V gene: TRBV12-5
clone size: few

CDR3 DNA: TGCGCCACCCGGGACAGGACGGTCTATGGCTACACCTTC
CDR3 protein: CATRDRTVYGYTF
J gene: TRBJ1-2
D gene: TRBD1
V gene: TRBV10-2
clone size: .

CDR3 DNA: TGTGCTAGCACGCCTTCCGGGGAGGTTTACAATGAGCAGTTCTTC
CDR3 protein: CASTPSGEVYNEQFF
J gene: TRBJ2-1
D gene: .
V gene: TRBV12-5
clone size: .

CDR3 DNA: TGTGCCAGCAGTCGACAGCAAAACACCGGGGAGCTGTTTTTT
CDR3 protein: CASSRQQNTGELFF
J gene: TRBJ2-2
D gene: .
V gene: TRBV2
clone size: .

CDR3 DNA: TGTGCCAGCAGCCACAAGGGCTCGGGAGGAGAGCAGTACTTC
CDR3 protein: CASSHKGSGGEQYF
J gene: TRBJ2-7
D gene: TRBD2
V gene: TRBV7-8
clone size: .

CDR3 DNA: TGCAGCGTTATAAGGTTGGGGGCGGGTGGCTACACCTTC
CDR3 protein: CSVIRLGAGGYTF
J gene: TRBJ1-2
D gene: .
V gene: TRBV29-1
clone size: .

CDR3 DNA: TGTGCCAGCCAACAGGGAACAGCCAAAAACATTCAGTACTTC
CDR3 protein: CASQQGTAKNIQYF
J gene: TRBJ2-4
D gene: .
V gene: TRBV6-1
clone size: .

CDR3 DNA: TGTGCCAGCAGCCAGAACAGGAACACCGGGGAGCTGTTTTTT
CDR3 protein: CASSQNRNTGELFF
J gene: TRBJ2-2
D gene: .
V gene: TRBV6-5
clone size: few

CDR3 DNA: TGTGCCAGCAGTGAAATTGGGGGTGGCGGGGGGCAACAAGAGACCCAGTACTTC
CDR3 protein: CASSEIGGGGGQQETQYF
J gene: TRBJ2-5
D gene: TRBD2
V gene: TRBV6-1
clone size: .

CDR3 DNA: TGTGCCAGCTCGGGGGACAGTGGAACTGATGAAGCTTTCTTT
CDR3 protein: CASSGDSGTDEAFF
J gene: TRBJ1-1
D gene: TRBD1
V gene: TRBV18
clone size: once

CDR3 DNA: TGTGCCAGCAGCCCGGTCGGGACAGGGGGACCAGATACGCAGTATTTT
CDR3 protein: CASSPVGTGGPDTQYF
J gene: TRBJ2-3
D gene: TRBD1
V gene: TRBV5-6
clone size: once

CDR3 DNA: TGCGCCAGCAGCTTGGATGAGGGTTTCTACGAGCAGTACTTC
CDR3 protein: CASSLDEGFYEQYF
J gene: TRBJ2-7
D gene: .
V gene: TRBV5-1
clone size: .

CDR3 DNA: TGTGCCAGCAGGAAACAGCGGGGCCCAGCCGGGGAGCTGTTTTTT
CDR3 protein: CASRKQRGPAGELFF
J gene: TRBJ2-2
D gene: TRBD2
V gene: TRBV7-2
clone size: .

CDR3 DNA: TGTGCCAGCAGCCTTTCTAGCGGGGGCTCCTACGAGCAGTACTTC
CDR3 protein: CASSLSSGGSYEQYF
J gene: TRBJ2-7
D gene: TRBD2
V gene: TRBV13
clone size: .

CDR3 DNA: TGTGCCACCAGCAGAGATCGGGAGGAGCCCCAGCATTTT
CDR3 protein: CATSRDREEPQHF
J gene: TRBJ1-5
D gene: .
V gene: TRBV15
clone size: .

CDR3 DNA: TGTGCCAGCAGTTTTGGGCCAGACTATGGCTACACCTTC
CDR3 protein: CASSFGPDYGYTF
J gene: TRBJ1-2
D gene: .
V gene: TRBV27
clone size: .